This T cell receptor beta chain was retrieved from a study of blood T cell repertoires in COVID-19. Donors in Cohort 3 counted as recovered after two negative PCRs, clearance, or symptom resolution. Per the original methods: Reference gene primer amplification gave nucleated cell count estimates. Generated by immunoSEQ multiplex PCR, the TCRdb table keeps only in-frame clones and is missing some. D and trimming were read from the DNA, whereas the V and J calls and clone size are those reported in that table. This sample has over 200,000 clones, with over 75% found just once. The receptor was isolated from a man between 18 and 29 years old who had recovered from COVID-19. The sample was PBMCs or T cells enriched from blood (not recorded which).

CDR3 bases: TGTGCCACCAGTGCGGGACAGTCAGATACGCAGTATTTT. Protein: CATSAGQSDTQYF. The chain joins TRBV24-1 to TRBJ2-3; 7 nucleotides agree with TRBD1. The CDR3 covers 13 residues. The V segment lost 5 bases and the J segment 4 bases; nucleotides outside the gene matches: 2. CDR1 is KGHDR and CDR2 is SFDVKD in the germline V gene.